What follows are 8 T cell receptor beta chains derived from one specimen sequenced in a study of blood T cell repertoires in COVID-19. Profiling relied on immunoSEQ multiplex PCR, and the TCRdb table lists in-frame clones only, not all of them. The sample has about 100,000 clones, about nine tenths seen once. Sequencing was carried out using peripheral blood. Receptors were obtained from a man younger than 30 with acute or convalescent COVID-19.

The sample holds a few counts of this clone. The chain employs TRBV15 and TRBJ1-2; 7 bases agree with TRBD1. The CDR3 covers 16 residues. V was clipped by 4 bases and J by 0 bases; unmatched bases: 8. The germline V gene has CDR1 LNHNV and CDR2 YYDKDF (reference sequence). As DNA, the CDR3 is TGTGCCACCAGCACAACCTTCGGGACAGCTAACTATGGCTACACCTTC. This translates into CATSTTFGTANYGYTF. The whole variable domain, filled in from reference TRBV15 and TRBJ1-2, reads DAMVIQNPRYQVTQFGKPVTLSCSQTLNHNVMYWYQQKSSQAPKLLFHYYDKDFNNEADTPDNFQSRRPNTSFCFLDIRSPGLGDTAMYLCATSTTFGTANYGYTFGSGTRLTVV.

J is TRBJ2-3 and V is TRBV12-3 or TRBV12-4; D gene ambiguous. Trimming left V 6 bases short and J 2 bases short, with 9 bases between. This CDR3 has 13 residues. CDR3 in amino acids: CASSPSPTDTQYF. The DNA for the CDR3 is TGTGCCAGCAGCCCTTCCCCCACAGATACGCAGTATTTT.

The chain employs TRBV24-1 and TRBJ2-1; 7 nucleotides align to TRBD1. The length of the CDR3 is 16 residues. With 4 bases clipped from V and 1 base from J, the junction kept 6 bases outside the gene matches. Germline V lookup: CDR1 KGHDR, CDR2 SFDVKD. CDR3 loop: CATSDRGSGSYNEQFF. The CDR3 DNA sequence: TGTGCCACCAGTGACAGGGGGTCGGGGTCCTACAATGAGCAGTTCTTC.

The rearrangement uses TRBV27 and TRBJ1-5, with D perhaps TRBD1 (6 bases). Germline V gives CDR1 MNHEY, CDR2 SMNVEV (reference sequence). The CDR3 has 17 amino acids. V gave up 3 bases and J gave up 1 base, with 16 bases separating them. This CDR3 reads CASSLPFQGLSNQPQHF. The CDR3 region has the DNA TGTGCCAGCAGTTTGCCCTTCCAGGGGCTGAGCAATCAGCCCCAGCATTTT.

The rearrangement links TRBV6-5 to TRBJ1-4; 7 nucleotides match TRBD1. The CDR3 runs 15 residues. The junction had 5 bases not matched to a gene; V was cut back by 7 bases and J by 0 bases. Germline V gives CDR1 MNHEY, CDR2 SVGAGI. CDR3 DNA sequence: TGTGCCAGCACTTTTACAGGGGCAACTAATGAAAAACTGTTTTTT. The encoded protein is CASTFTGATNEKLFF.

The chain links TRBV11-3 to TRBJ2-1, with 7 bases matching TRBD2. Germline lookup yields CDR1 SGHNT and CDR2 YENEEA. The CDR3 is made up of 17 amino acids. V lost 4 bases and J lost 6; bases outside the gene matches: 15. CDR3 DNA: TGTGCCAGCAGCTCACCCCGGGGGGTGGCAGGGATCAATGAGCAGTTCTTC. Translating it yields CASSSPRGVAGINEQFF. Variable domain in full (rest from reference TRBV11-3 and TRBJ2-1): EAGVVQSPRYKIIEKKQPVAFWCNPISGHNTLYWYLQNLGQGPELLIRYENEEAVDDSQLPKDRFSAERLKGVDSTLKIQPAELGDSAVYLCASSSPRGVAGINEQFFGPGTRLTVL.

The chain combines TRBV5-1 with TRBJ2-6, with TRBD2 as a possible D gene (5 bases). This CDR3 is 15 amino acids long. Per the germline V gene, CDR1 is SGHRS and CDR2 is YFSETQ. V was trimmed by 6 bases and J by 2 bases, leaving 12 bases between them. The CDR3 sequence: CASTREGPGANVLTF. The CDR3 region has the DNA TGCGCCAGCACCCGTGAGGGCCCTGGGGCCAACGTCCTGACTTTC.

The V gene is TRBV5-4, the J gene TRBJ2-7; a weak D match, TRBD1 (6 bases). The CDR3 extends over 13 amino acids. Germline lookup yields CDR1 SGHNT and CDR2 YYREEE (reference sequence). The V gene lost 0 bases and the J gene lost 5 bases, with 9 bases spanning the gap. The CDR3 protein is CASSLEQGHEQYF. The CDR3 DNA reads TGTGCCAGCAGCTTGGAACAGGGCCACGAGCAGTACTTC.